This T cell receptor (beta chain) came from a study of blood T cell repertoires in COVID-19. Study background: The origin of the acute and convalescent COVID-19 samples was the United States, Italy and Spain. PBMCs, B-cell-depleted T cells, or T cells were the source of the cDNA or gDNA that made up the material.

Original analysis: Counts of nucleated cells, estimated from reference gene primer amplification, were obtained. The method was immunoSEQ multiplex PCR; TCRdb's version includes in-frame clones alone and lacks a portion of them. V and J calls and clone size come straight from that table; D and trimming were deduced from the DNA. Among around 250,000 clones listed, over 65% were seen once. Sequencing used peripheral blood. The origin of this receptor is a man aged 60 to 69 who had recovered from COVID-19.

The CDR3 DNA sequence: TGTGCCAGCAGTCCCCAAGGGGGTGAAGCTTTCTTT. This gives the protein CASSPQGGEAFF. The J gene is TRBJ1-1, the V gene TRBV12-3 or TRBV12-4; D is possibly TRBD1 (6 bases). The CDR3 length is 12 residues. The V end lost 5 bases, the J end lost 7 bases, and 11 bases lay between the germline ends.